Below are 22 T cell receptor beta chains sequenced from a single sample in a study of T cell repertoires in cytomegalovirus infection. Their specific antigens are unknown. TCRdb fed the reads into MiXCR, producing one record per CDR3 protein. The sample carries some 800,000 distinct CDR3 sequences, around a third recorded once. The starting material was cultured CD8+ T cells from PBMCs, obtained from culture after CMV antigen stimulation. Source of these receptors: a human donor in good health (CMV status not recorded). Some clones in this sample may be carry-over from other donors' samples.

The chain joins TRBV9 to TRBJ2-1; weak D call: TRBD2 (5 bases). Germline lookup yields CDR1 SGDLS and CDR2 YYNGEE. The V gene lost 4 bases and the J gene lost 3 bases, with 17 bases spanning the gap. The CDR3 consists of 16 residues. Here the CDR3 DNA reads TGTGCCAGCAGCCCTGCTGTAGACTATTACTACAATGAGCAGTTCTTC. This codes for CASSPAVDYYYNEQFF. Drawing the rest from reference TRBV9 and TRBJ2-1, the complete variable domain is DSGVTQTPKHLITATGQRVTLRCSPRSGDLSVYWYQQSLDQGLQFLIQYYNGEERAKGNILERFSAQQFPDLHSELNLSSLELGDSALYFCASSPAVDYYYNEQFFGPGTRLTVL.

J is TRBJ2-2 and V is TRBV6-6, with D uncertain. The CDR3 extends over 14 amino acids. CDR1 MNHNY and CDR2 SVGAGI come from the germline V gene (reference sequence). The ends were cut back, 8 bases at V and 0 bases at J, with 10 bases in the middle. The CDR3 DNA reads TGTGCCAGCTCCTCAACTCCGAACACCGGGGAGCTGTTTTTT. This codes for CASSSTPNTGELFF.

The chain couples TRBV20-1 to TRBJ2-7, with 13 bases that match TRBD2. Germline values: CDR1 DFQATT, CDR2 SNEGSKA (reference sequence). After removal of 6 bases from V and 4 bases from J, the junction contained 9 bases not matched to a gene. This CDR3 spans 15 amino acids. CDR3 in DNA: TGCAGTGCAAGGACTAGCGGGGGACCCCTTTACGAGCAGTACGTC. The encoded protein is CSARTSGGPLYEQYV.

The chain has TRBV7-9 and TRBJ2-3; D perhaps matches TRBD2 (7 bases). Germline V gene data show CDR1 as SEHNR and CDR2 as FQNEAQ (reference sequence). The CDR3 totals 15 residues. V was clipped by 10 bases and J by 0 bases, with 17 bases between them. The CDR3 bases are TGTGCCAATGGGGGGGCATTCCCTAGCACAGATACGCAGTATTTT. Its protein is CANGGAFPSTDTQYF.

The chain employs TRBV6-2 or TRBV6-3 and TRBJ2-3, with D unresolved. The CDR3 spans 14 residues. Looked up from germline, CDR1 is MNHEY and CDR2 is SVGEGT. Between the trimmed V and J ends, which lost 4 bases and 2 bases, there was a span of 10 bases. In nucleotides, the CDR3 is TGTGCCAGCAGTTCCTTTCTCAACACAGATACGCAGTATTTT. Protein: CASSSFLNTDTQYF.

This clonotype occurred many times. The CDR3 nucleotides are TGTGCCAGCAGTTATGCCGACAGCCTCACTGAAGCTTTCTTT. Translated: CASSYADSLTEAFF. J is TRBJ1-1 and V is TRBV6-5; maybe TRBD1 (5 bases). The CDR3 runs to 14 residues. Between the trimmed V and J ends, which lost 3 bases and 4 bases, there was a span of 12 bases. The germline gives CDR1 MNHEY, CDR2 SVGAGI.

The rearrangement joins TRBV14 to TRBJ1-3, with unresolved D. Trimming stripped 5 bases from V and 2 bases from J, with 19 bases between. CDR3 size: 17 residues. Germline values: CDR1 SGHDN, CDR2 FVKESK. The CDR3: CASSIHGPVSAGNTIYF. CDR3 nucleotides: TGTGCCAGCAGCATCCACGGGCCCGTAAGCGCTGGAAACACCATATATTTT.

This clonotype was seen repeatedly, ten times or more. The genes are TRBV6-5 and TRBJ1-6; D possibly corresponds to TRBD1 (5 bases). Germline V gene sequence: CDR1 MNHEY, CDR2 SVGAGI. Trimming cost V 3 bases and J 9 bases, with 15 bases left between them. This CDR3 has 15 amino acids. The CDR3 nucleotides read TGTGCCAGCAGTTATAGAGGGGCCAGGCTTTCACCCCTCCACTTT. Translated, it gives CASSYRGARLSPLHF.

On this clonotype: An end of the junction differs from the germline gene, which may be a read error. This sequence joins TRBV29-1 and TRBJ1-2; unclear D gene. The CDR3 is 14 amino acids. CDR1 is SQVTM and CDR2 is ANQGSEA in the germline V gene. This CDR3 reads CSVELAPTNYGYTF. CDR3 bases: TGCAGCGTTGAGTTGGCACCTACTAACTATGGCTATACCTTC. Supplemented by reference TRBV29-1 and TRBJ1-2, the full variable domain reads SAVISQKPSRDICQRGTSLTIQCQVDSQVTMMFWYRQQPGQSLTLIATANQGSEATYESGFVIDKFPISRPNLTFSTLTVSNMSPEDSSIYLCSVELAPTNYGYTFGSGTRLTVV.

In this sample, this clonotype turned up a few times. The chain joins TRBV10-3 to TRBJ2-2, with D hard to call. Germline CDR1 is ENHRY and CDR2 is SYGVKD. The CDR3 sequence is 15 residues long. V was shortened by 6 bases and J by 1 base, with 12 bases between the two germline ends. The CDR3 coding sequence is TGTGCCATCAGCGAGAAGGACGGGAACACCGGGGAGCTGTTTTTT. Translation: CAISEKDGNTGELFF.

The V gene is TRBV12-5, the J gene TRBJ2-1, with D perhaps TRBD1 (6 bases). CDR1 and CDR2 (germline): LGHNT, FRNRAP. The CDR3 runs to 16 residues. The V end lost 0 bases, the J end lost 4 bases, and 13 bases lay between the germline ends. The CDR3 region has the DNA TGTGCTAGTGGTTTGGTACAGGGTCCCTTATACAATGAGCAGTTCTTC. Amino acids: CASGLVQGPLYNEQFF.

This clonotype turned up a few times. The chain joins TRBV27 to TRBJ2-5; 11 positions agree with TRBD2. CDR1 and CDR2 (germline): MNHEY, SMNVEV (reference sequence). Unmatched junction bases numbered 7, after V lost 2 bases and J lost 5 bases. CDR3 length: 16 amino acids. CDR3 region: CASSLIAGGPSETQYF. CDR3 nucleotide sequence: TGTGCCAGCAGTTTAATAGCGGGGGGGCCCAGCGAGACCCAGTACTTC.

The chain joins TRBV6-5 to TRBJ2-1; D unclear. Trimming removed 3 bases from V and 3 bases from J, with 21 bases in between. Germline-derived CDR1 and CDR2 are MNHEY and SVGAGI. CDR3 size: 18 residues. The CDR3 reads CASSYSPFAVTVYNEQFF. The CDR3 DNA follows: TGTGCCAGCAGTTATTCCCCTTTCGCGGTTACCGTCTACAATGAGCAGTTCTTC.

This clonotype has a handful of counts. V and J are TRBV19 and TRBJ2-7; D gene uncertain. Per germline, CDR1 LNHDA and CDR2 SQIVND (reference sequence). V was shortened by 7 bases and J by 2 bases, with 9 bases between the two germline ends. The CDR3 has 12 residues. DNA for the CDR3: TGTGCCAGTATGGGGATGGCCTACGAGCAGTACTTC. This translates into CASMGMAYEQYF. The entire variable domain, with the rest obtained from reference TRBV19 and TRBJ2-7, is as follows: DGGITQSPKYLFRKEGQNVTLSCEQNLNHDAMYWYRQDPGQGLRLIYYSQIVNDFQKGDIAEGYSVSREKKESFPLTVTSAQKNPTAFYLCASMGMAYEQYFGPGTRLTVT.

The genes are TRBV29-1 and TRBJ2-3; 7 bases map to TRBD1. The J segment lost 1 base and the V segment lost 6 bases, leaving 10 bases of the junction unmatched. CDR3 size: 15 residues. CDR1 SQVTM and CDR2 ANQGSEA come from the germline V gene. DNA for the CDR3: TGCAGCGTGGGCGACAGGGTCCGTGGCACAGATACGCAGTATTTT. Protein product: CSVGDRVRGTDTQYF.

The V call is TRBV7-6, the J call TRBJ2-1, with 10 positions matching TRBD2. CDR3 size: 17 residues. Trimming cost V 4 bases and J 0 bases; bases outside gene matches: 6. Per the germline V gene, CDR1 is SGHVS and CDR2 is FNYEAQ. Here the CDR3 DNA reads TGTGCCAGCAGCTACCTAGCGGGGGCCACCTCCTACAATGAGCAGTTCTTC. It codes for CASSYLAGATSYNEQFF.

The chain employs TRBV2 and TRBJ1-2, with D hard to call. Germline V gene sequence: CDR1 SNHLY, CDR2 FYNNEI. CDR3 length equals 15 residues. V shed 4 bases and J shed 4 bases, with 16 bases lying between them. The CDR3 loop is CASSGSSRTLYGYTF. The CDR3 DNA is TGTGCCAGCAGTGGTTCATCTAGGACCCTCTATGGCTACACCTTC.

The chain combines TRBV29-1 with TRBJ1-1, with unresolved D. V was shortened by 7 bases and J by 0 bases, with 12 bases between the two germline ends. Looked up from germline, CDR1 is SQVTM and CDR2 is ANQGSEA. This CDR3 is built from 13 residues. CDR3 DNA: TGCAGCGAGGCGGTGAATGTGAACACTGAAGCTTTCTTT. Its protein product is CSEAVNVNTEAFF.

This clonotype was picked up a small number of times. This chain links TRBV6-2 or TRBV6-3 with TRBJ1-2, with D possibly TRBD1 on 6 matching bases. CDR3 length: 15 amino acids. Trimming shortened V by 4 bases and J by 3 bases, and 15 bases separated the two germline ends. CDR1 MNHEY and CDR2 SVGEGT come from the germline V gene. The CDR3 region has the DNA TGTGCCAGCAGTTCCTTGAGGGACACCGACTATGGCTACACCTTC. It encodes CASSSLRDTDYGYTF.

The chain uses TRBV6-2 or TRBV6-3 and TRBJ2-7, with no clear D. V lost 10 bases, J lost 3 bases, and 16 bases lay in between. Germline V gene data show CDR1 as MNHEY and CDR2 as SVGEGT. This CDR3 is built from 13 residues. CDR3 sequence (DNA): TGTGCCACCCACTACTTTACCCTCTACGAGCAGTACGTC. The encoded protein is CATHYFTLYEQYV.

This clonotype was observed a few times. The chain recombines TRBV4-1 with TRBJ1-1; D perhaps matches TRBD1 (5 bases). This CDR3 is 12 amino acids long. The germline CDR1 and CDR2 sequences are MGHRA and YSYEKL. Between the trimmed V and J ends, which lost 4 bases and 7 bases, there was a span of 10 bases. CDR3 loop: CASSPDTGEAFF. CDR3 coding DNA: TGCGCCAGCAGCCCTGACACAGGTGAAGCTTTCTTT.

CDR3 in amino acids: CASSQDWADNQPQHF. Here the CDR3 DNA reads TGCGCCAGCAGCCAAGATTGGGCAGACAATCAGCCCCAGCATTTT. The chain employs TRBV4-3 and TRBJ1-5; D unclear. Per the germline V gene, CDR1 is LGHNA and CDR2 is YSLEER. V was clipped by 0 bases and J by 3 bases, with 9 bases between them. The CDR3 has 15 residues.